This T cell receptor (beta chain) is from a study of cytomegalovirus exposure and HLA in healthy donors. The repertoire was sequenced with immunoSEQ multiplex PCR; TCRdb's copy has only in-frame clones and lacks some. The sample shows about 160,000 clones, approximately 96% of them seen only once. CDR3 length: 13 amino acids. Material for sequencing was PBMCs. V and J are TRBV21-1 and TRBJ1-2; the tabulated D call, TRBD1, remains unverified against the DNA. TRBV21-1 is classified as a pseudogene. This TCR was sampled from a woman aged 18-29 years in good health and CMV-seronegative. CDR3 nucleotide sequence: TGTGCCAGCAGGAGAACAGGGAGAAATGGCTACACCTTC. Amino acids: CASRRTGRNGYTF.